The 15 T cell receptor beta chains in this list originate from one sample, sequenced in a study of T cell responses to AZD1222 COVID-19 vaccine. Sequencing used immunoSEQ multiplex PCR; TCRdb keeps in-frame clones, though not all of them. The sample includes 120,000 to 150,000 clones, approximately 87% of them seen just once. The material sequenced was peripheral blood, taken 28 days after the second AZD1222 dose. The origin of the receptors is an adult who received the AZD1222 COVID-19 vaccine.

The CDR3 DNA is TGTGCCAGCAGTATATATCAGGGGGCCGCGACCCAGTACTTC. This gives the protein CASSIYQGAATQYF. The chain combines TRBV27 with TRBJ2-5; 8 bases map to TRBD1. The CDR3 is made up of 14 amino acids. Trimming cost V 5 bases and J 7 bases; bases outside gene matches: 9. In germline, CDR1 is MNHEY, CDR2 SMNVEV (reference sequence).

The CDR3 DNA reads as TGTGCCAGCAGTCACAGGGCGAACACTGAAGCTTTCTTT. Residues: CASSHRANTEAFF. This chain links TRBV6-5 with TRBJ1-1; a possible D gene is TRBD1 (6 bases). CDR1 is MNHEY, CDR2 SVGAGI, per germline. The V end was cut by 5 bases, the J end by 1 base, with 8 bases between. CDR3 length: 13 amino acids.

In this sample, this clone turned up a few times. Mismatch with germline at one junction end may stem from a read error. V usage is TRBV18 and J usage is TRBJ2-7; maybe TRBD1 (6 bases). CDR3 length equals 13 residues. From germline, CDR1 is KGHSH and CDR2 LQKENI. The CDR3 loop is CATSGQTTYEQYF. The CDR3 DNA follows: TGTGCCACCTCAGGACAGACCACCTACGAGCAGTACTTC.

The sample holds a few counts of this clone. The junction departs from germline at one end; a sequencing error may be responsible. The chain joins TRBV15 to TRBJ1-2, with D unresolved. Germline CDR1 reads LNHNV; CDR2 reads YYDKDF (reference sequence). This CDR3 has 12 amino acids. CDR3 nucleotide sequence: TGTGCCACCAGCAGGGCTATGGACGGTAAAAGCTTC. Protein sequence: CATSRAMDGKSF.

The CDR3 loop reads CSVSGTDTQYF. The CDR3 nucleotides are TGCAGCGTGTCAGGCACAGATACGCAGTATTTT. The chain has TRBV29-1 and TRBJ2-3; D unclear. The germline gives CDR1 SQVTM, CDR2 ANQGSEA. Trimming took 6 bases from V and 1 from J, leaving 5 bases between them. The CDR3 consists of 11 residues.

The chain combines TRBV5-1 with TRBJ2-7; 9 bases line up with TRBD1. The CDR3 sequence is 17 residues long. In germline, CDR1 is SGHRS, CDR2 YFSETQ. Trimming cost V 4 bases and J 3 bases; bases outside gene matches: 14. CDR3 DNA sequence: TGCGCCAGCAGCCCTTACCCCCTCGGGACAGGGAACTACGAGCAGTACTTC. Translation: CASSPYPLGTGNYEQYF.

To note about this clone: Other DNA sequences within the sample encode an identical CDR3. This chain joins TRBV29-1 and TRBJ2-6, with no clear D. Germline V CDR1 and CDR2: SQVTM, ANQGSEA. V lost 3 bases and J 2 bases, leaving 2 bases between the germline ends. The CDR3 is 12 amino acids. The CDR3: CSVEAGANVLTF. In DNA, the CDR3 is TGCAGCGTTGAGGCTGGGGCCAACGTCCTGACTTTC. The whole variable domain, filled in from reference TRBV29-1 and TRBJ2-6, reads SAVISQKPSRDICQRGTSLTIQCQVDSQVTMMFWYRQQPGQSLTLIATANQGSEATYESGFVIDKFPISRPNLTFSTLTVSNMSPEDSSIYLCSVEAGANVLTFGAGSRLTVL.

In its sample, this clone was seen a few times. The genes are TRBV11-2 and TRBJ2-4, with unresolved D. Germline loops: CDR1 SGHAT, CDR2 FQNNGV. V gave up 3 bases and J gave up 0 bases, with 6 bases separating them. The CDR3 extends over 14 amino acids. The CDR3 protein is CASSFGGAKNIQYF. CDR3 DNA sequence: TGTGCCAGCAGCTTTGGCGGAGCCAAAAACATTCAGTACTTC.

The chain is built from TRBV30 and TRBJ1-1; tentative D call: TRBD1 (6 bases). Germline V CDR1 and CDR2: GTSNPN, SVGIG (reference sequence). This CDR3 region has 16 residues. V was shortened by 1 base and J by 1 base, with 16 bases between the two germline ends. CDR3 protein: CAWSATGRGENTEAFF. CDR3 sequence (DNA): TGTGCCTGGAGTGCGACAGGTAGAGGGGAGAACACTGAAGCTTTCTTT. The variable domain in full, with the rest retrieved from reference TRBV30 and TRBJ1-1, is SQTIHQWPATLVQPVGSPLSLECTVEGTSNPNLYWYRQAAGRGLQLLFYSVGIGQISSEVPQNLSASRPQDRQFILSSKKLLLSDSGFYLCAWSATGRGENTEAFFGQGTRLTVV.

The V gene is TRBV5-1, the J gene TRBJ1-4; D may be TRBD1 (5 bases). Germline loops: CDR1 SGHRS, CDR2 YFSETQ. V was shortened by 0 bases and J by 2 bases, with 11 bases between the two germline ends. This CDR3 contains 16 residues. This CDR3 is CASSLAQGTTNEKLFF. CDR3 nucleotides: TGCGCCAGCAGCTTGGCCCAGGGAACGACTAATGAAAAACTGTTTTTT.

This clone ranks as medium-sized (0.01 to 0.1%). The chain carries TRBV19 and TRBJ2-2; 7 positions agree with TRBD1. CDR1 is LNHDA and CDR2 is SQIVND in the germline V gene (reference sequence). J lost 4 bases, V lost 5 bases, and 7 bases had no gene match. This CDR3 has 15 residues. Here the CDR3 DNA reads TGTGCCAGTAGTGTCGGGACAGACCTCACCGGGGAGCTGTTTTTT. This encodes CASSVGTDLTGELFF.

The CDR3 protein is CASSTGTGDYEQYV. The DNA for the CDR3 is TGTGCCAGCAGTACAGGGACGGGGGACTACGAGCAGTACGTC. The chain is built from TRBV6-6 and TRBJ2-7; perhaps D is TRBD1 or TRBD2 (6 bases each). From germline, CDR1 is MNHNY and CDR2 SVGAGI (reference sequence). This CDR3 has 14 amino acids. V lost 5 bases, J lost 3 bases, and 14 bases lay in between.

The chain is built from TRBV27 and TRBJ2-2; D possibly corresponds to TRBD2 (5 bases). Germline loops: CDR1 MNHEY, CDR2 SMNVEV (reference sequence). The ends were cut back, 6 bases at V and 8 bases at J, with 22 bases in the middle. CDR3 length: 16 residues. CDR3 nucleotide sequence: TGTGCCAGCAGCTACTCCCCCCCCGGGCCGGGGGGGGAGCTGTTTTTT. It translates to CASSYSPPGPGGELFF.

The rearrangement joins TRBV30 to TRBJ1-5; weak D call: TRBD1 (5 bases). Germline CDR1 reads GTSNPN; CDR2 reads SVGIG (reference sequence). The V end lost 1 base, the J end lost 0 bases, and 13 bases lay between the germline ends. CDR3 size: 16 residues. The CDR3 region is CAWSEQGSYSNQPQHF. In nucleotides, the CDR3 is TGTGCCTGGAGTGAGCAGGGCTCGTATAGCAATCAGCCCCAGCATTTT.

This CDR3 reads CASRTDRYNEQFF. The CDR3 region has the DNA TGTGCCAGCCGGACGGACCGCTACAATGAGCAGTTCTTC. The rearrangement uses TRBV12-3 or TRBV12-4 and TRBJ2-1; D gene ambiguous. The V and J ends lost 8 bases and 3 bases respectively, with 11 bases between them. This CDR3 region has 13 residues.